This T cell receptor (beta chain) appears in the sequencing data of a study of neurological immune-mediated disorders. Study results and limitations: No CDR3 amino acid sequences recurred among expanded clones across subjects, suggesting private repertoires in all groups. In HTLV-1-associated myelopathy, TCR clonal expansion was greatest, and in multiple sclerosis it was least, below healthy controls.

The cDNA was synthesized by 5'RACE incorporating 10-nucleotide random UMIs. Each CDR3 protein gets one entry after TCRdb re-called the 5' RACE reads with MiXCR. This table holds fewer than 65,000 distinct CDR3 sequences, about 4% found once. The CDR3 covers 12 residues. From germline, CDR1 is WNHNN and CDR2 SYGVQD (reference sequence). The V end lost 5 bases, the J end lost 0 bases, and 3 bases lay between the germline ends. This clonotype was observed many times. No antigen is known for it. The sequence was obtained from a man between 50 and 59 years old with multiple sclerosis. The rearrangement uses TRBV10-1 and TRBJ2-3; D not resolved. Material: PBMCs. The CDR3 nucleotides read TGCGCCAGCAGTAGTAGCACAGATACGCAGTATTTT. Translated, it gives CASSSSTDTQYF.